Below, 13 T cell receptor beta chains from the same sample are listed, as sequenced in a study of T cells in Graves' hyperthyroidism and ophthalmopathy. It was RNA transcripts that yielded the amplified TCR beta CDR3 regions. An initial round of RT-PCR targeting the TCR CDR3 relied on the HTBI primer set. One entry per CDR3 protein, called by TCRdb with MiXCR from the multiplex PCR reads. The sample lists more than 350,000 distinct CDR3 sequences; about 16% were seen once. Specimen: blood. Receptor source: a woman aged 55-70 years with Graves' ophthalmopathy.

This clonotype was detected only a few times. The V gene is TRBV6-1, the J gene TRBJ2-2, with 9 bases matching TRBD2. CDR3 length: 15 residues. J was trimmed by 5 bases and V by 2 bases; bases with no gene match: 3. CDR1 and CDR2 (germline): MNHNS, SASEGT. The chain's CDR3 is CASSEILAGTGELFF. Written as DNA, the CDR3 is TGTGCCAGCAGTGAAATCCTAGCGGGAACCGGGGAGCTGTTTTTT.

This clonotype was recorded many times. The genes are TRBV20-1 and TRBJ1-1; the D gene is possibly TRBD1 (5 bases). In germline, CDR1 is DFQATT, CDR2 SNEGSKA (reference sequence). CDR3 length: 15 amino acids. Trimming took 6 bases from V and 4 from J, leaving 21 bases between them. This chain's CDR3 is CSAPAGGPGSTEAFF. The CDR3 DNA is TGCAGTGCCCCTGCGGGGGGTCCGGGGAGCACTGAAGCTTTCTTT.

This clonotype has at least ten counts. V is TRBV10-2 and J is TRBJ2-7, with D hard to call. V lost 6 bases, J lost 0 bases, and 15 bases lay in between. The CDR3 covers 15 residues. Germline CDR1 is WSHSY and CDR2 is SAAADI. Here the CDR3 reads CASSPTRGSSYEQYF. The CDR3 nucleotides are TGCGCCAGCAGCCCGACGCGAGGTTCCTCCTACGAGCAGTACTTC.

This clonotype came up many times. The chain employs TRBV20-1 and TRBJ1-1, with D maybe TRBD1 (5 bases). Germline V CDR1 and CDR2: DFQATT, SNEGSKA (reference sequence). This CDR3 spans 14 amino acids. Trimming removed 3 bases from V and 6 bases from J, with 17 bases in between. CDR3 DNA sequence: TGCAGTGCTAGCATCCCGGGACCCTCCCCTGAAGCTTTCTTT. Its protein is CSASIPGPSPEAFF.

This clonotype was counted many times. The chain joins TRBV6-5 to TRBJ1-1; a weak D match, TRBD1 (6 bases). Germline lookup yields CDR1 MNHEY and CDR2 SVGAGI. Trimming took off 0 bases at V and 11 bases at J, with 13 bases between the two ends. The CDR3 is 13 residues long. The CDR3 sequence: CASSYSRDKWAFF. The CDR3 DNA follows: TGTGCCAGCAGTTACTCGCGGGACAAGTGGGCTTTCTTT.

The V call is TRBV6-2 or TRBV6-3, the J call TRBJ2-2; 10 nucleotides line up with TRBD1. The CDR3 loop spans 16 amino acids. J lost 6 bases, V lost 2 bases, and 6 bases had no gene match. Germline CDR1 is MNHEY and CDR2 is SVGEGT. CDR3 DNA: TGTGCCAGCAGTTACCCCCGACAGGGGGCTTCCGGGGAGCTGTTTTTT. This encodes CASSYPRQGASGELFF.

The V and J genes are TRBV9 and TRBJ2-1; a possible D gene is TRBD2 (6 bases). The CDR3 has 15 residues. Germline CDR1 reads SGDLS; CDR2 reads YYNGEE. The V and J ends lost 0 bases and 3 bases respectively, with 10 bases between them. The CDR3 sequence is CASSVGGVYYNEQFF. The CDR3 coding sequence is TGTGCCAGCAGCGTAGGGGGGGTTTACTACAATGAGCAGTTCTTC.

The table lists this clonotype with many counts. The gene calls are TRBV6-1 and TRBJ1-1; D unresolved. Trimming cost V 7 bases and J 1 base, with 4 bases left between them. CDR3 size: 11 residues. Per germline, CDR1 MNHNS and CDR2 SASEGT. The CDR3 sequence: CASKENTEAFF. CDR3 DNA sequence: TGTGCCAGCAAGGAGAACACTGAAGCTTTCTTT.

This clonotype was found many times. The chain employs TRBV18 and TRBJ2-7; no definite D call. V dropped 1 base and J dropped 4 bases, with 5 bases sitting between them. Germline values: CDR1 KGHSH, CDR2 LQKENI. The CDR3 has 12 amino acids. The CDR3 DNA reads TGTGCCAGCTCACCACACCCTTACGAGCAGTACTTC. Amino acid sequence: CASSPHPYEQYF. Drawing the rest from reference TRBV18 and TRBJ2-7, the complete variable domain is NAGVMQNPRHLVRRRGQEARLRCSPMKGHSHVYWYRQLPEEGLKFMVYLQKENIIDESGMPKERFSAEFPKEGPSILRIQQVVRGDSAAYFCASSPHPYEQYFGPGTRLTVT.

This clonotype showed up many times. V is TRBV9 and J is TRBJ1-2; D call uncertain. Germline assignment: CDR1 SGDLS and CDR2 YYNGEE. This CDR3 contains 13 residues. The V end lost 0 bases, the J end lost 8 bases, and 11 bases lay between the germline ends. The CDR3, as DNA: TGTGCCAGCAGCGTAGTATCCGGGAGCGGCTACACCTTC. It specifies CASSVVSGSGYTF.

This clonotype was counted many times. The chain combines TRBV11-2 with TRBJ2-7; 7 nucleotides align to TRBD1. V gave up 5 bases and J gave up 0 bases; unmatched junction bases: 10. Germline assignment: CDR1 SGHAT and CDR2 FQNNGV. The CDR3 loop spans 16 amino acids. The CDR3 DNA follows: TGTGCCAGCAGCGGTCACAACCGGGACAGCTCCTACGAGCAGTACTTC. Translation gives CASSGHNRDSSYEQYF.

In this sample, this clonotype turned up many times. The chain is built from TRBV2 and TRBJ1-5; 8 bases match TRBD1. V gave up 7 bases and J gave up 6 bases; unmatched junction bases: 11. Germline CDR1 is SNHLY and CDR2 is FYNNEI. The CDR3 totals 15 residues. Here the CDR3 reads CASKEDRAVGQPQHF. CDR3 nucleotides: TGTGCCAGCAAGGAGGACAGGGCGGTGGGTCAGCCCCAGCATTTT.

This clonotype has ten or more counts. J is TRBJ2-3 and V is TRBV7-2; 10 nucleotides agree with TRBD1. The CDR3 has 17 amino acids. In germline, CDR1 is SGHTA, CDR2 FQGNSA. Trimming removed 1 base from V and 1 base from J; junction bases left unmatched: 5. The DNA of the CDR3 is TGTGCCAGCAGCTTAGGGACAGGGGGAAGTGGCACAGATACGCAGTATTTT. This translates into CASSLGTGGSGTDTQYF.